The 14 T cell receptor beta chains below come from one sample, sequenced in a study of molecular identifiers for immune sequencing clone quantification. TCRdb itself ran the PCR reads through MiXCR, one entry per CDR3 protein. The data contain about 500,000 distinct CDR3 sequences, about a quarter of them singletons. The sequenced sample consisted of naive CD8+ T cells from blood, with Jurkat cell RNA spiked in. Subset noted: FACS-sorted CD8+CD4-CCR7+CD45RA+ naive T cells. The receptors derive from a human donor in good health. Some libraries in this study had Jurkat cell RNA spiked in.

The J gene is TRBJ1-6, the V gene TRBV4-1; TRBD1 agrees at 9 bases. Germline V gene data show CDR1 as MGHRA and CDR2 as YSYEKL. V shed 1 base, J shed 13 bases, and the junction held 8 bases outside the gene matches. CDR3 length equals 15 residues. CDR3 in amino acids: CASSQVGGQGRPLHF. The CDR3 region has the DNA TGCGCCAGCAGCCAAGTAGGAGGACAGGGGAGGCCCCTCCACTTT.

This clonotype showed up many times. The rearrangement joins TRBV5-1 to TRBJ1-1, with 10 bases that match TRBD1. Germline CDR1 reads SGHRS; CDR2 reads YFSETQ. This CDR3 has 14 residues. V lost 2 bases and J lost 4; bases outside the gene matches: 2. The CDR3 DNA follows: TGCGCCAGCAGCTTTGGGACAGGGGCCACTGAAGCTTTCTTT. Its protein product is CASSFGTGATEAFF.

This clonotype was seen at least ten times. The V gene is TRBV2, the J gene TRBJ1-5; 12 nucleotides agree with TRBD1. The CDR3 extends over 15 amino acids. V shed 6 bases and J 6 bases; nucleotides not matched to a gene: 6. Germline lookup yields CDR1 SNHLY and CDR2 FYNNEI. The CDR3 bases are TGTGCCAGCAGACCGGGACAGGGGGCGATTCAGCCCCAGCATTTT. This codes for CASRPGQGAIQPQHF.

This clonotype was recorded only once. One junction end disagrees with the germline gene, perhaps due to a read error. This rearrangement joins TRBV2 to TRBJ2-2; tentatively, D is TRBD1 (6 bases). Germline V gives CDR1 SNHLY, CDR2 FYNNEI. This CDR3 comprises 15 residues. For the CDR3, the DNA is TGTGCCAGCAGTGGGACAGCAACGAACACCGGGGAGCTGGTTTTT. Translated, it gives CASSGTATNTGELVF.

The chain uses TRBV7-9 and TRBJ2-1, with D hard to call. V lost 5 bases, J lost 2 bases, and 13 bases lay in between. The CDR3 consists of 15 residues. CDR1 SEHNR and CDR2 FQNEAQ come from the germline V gene (reference sequence). CDR3 protein: CASSKVSNTYNEQFF. Written as DNA, the CDR3 is TGTGCCAGCAGCAAGGTGTCCAACACCTACAATGAGCAGTTCTTC.

This rearrangement joins TRBV23-1 to TRBJ2-5; a possible D gene is TRBD2 (5 bases). TRBV23-1 is identified as an open reading frame with a role that is uncertain. The CDR3 is 18 residues long. Trimming stripped 7 bases from V and 2 bases from J, with 26 bases between. The CDR3 reads CASIRNGEGGWLQETQYF. As DNA, the CDR3 is TGCGCCAGCATCCGAAATGGTGAGGGTGGGTGGCTTCAAGAGACCCAGTACTTC.

This clonotype has ten or more counts. This chain links TRBV29-1 with TRBJ2-7, with 8 nucleotides matching TRBD2. There are 12 residues in the CDR3. The ends lost 4 bases at V and 4 bases at J; junction bases unmatched: 3. Germline V lookup: CDR1 SQVTM, CDR2 ANQGSEA. The CDR3 DNA is TGCAGCGTTGGAGCGGGAGAGTACGAGCAGTACTTC. Amino acids: CSVGAGEYEQYF.

With regard to this clonotype: This may come from a read error, since a much larger clone is one base off. The chain employs TRBV10-3 and TRBJ1-1, with D uncertain. V dropped 6 bases and J dropped 11 bases, with 16 bases sitting between them. Germline V gives CDR1 ENHRY, CDR2 SYGVKD. CDR3 length: 12 amino acids. The DNA for the CDR3 is TGTGCCATCAGGGAAACGCTATCAATGGCTTTCTTT. It is translated as CAIRETLSMAFF.

This clonotype has a handful of counts. V is TRBV20-1 and J is TRBJ2-7; 10 bases are shared with TRBD2. CDR3 size: 16 residues. Trimming cost V 3 bases and J 2 bases; bases outside gene matches: 10. Looked up from germline, CDR1 is DFQATT and CDR2 is SNEGSKA (reference sequence). The CDR3 nucleotides are TGCAGTGCTAGCCTCCTGACTAGCGGGCCTCCCTACGAGCAGTACTTC. Translated, it gives CSASLLTSGPPYEQYF.

This chain joins TRBV18 and TRBJ1-5, with D unresolved. The germline V and J ends were trimmed by 3 bases and 2 bases, with 11 bases remaining between them. Germline values: CDR1 KGHSH, CDR2 LQKENI. CDR3 length: 15 amino acids. DNA of the CDR3: TGTGCCAGCTCACCTAGTTCTGGTGGCAATCAGCCCCAGCATTTT. It translates to CASSPSSGGNQPQHF. The whole variable domain, filled in from reference TRBV18 and TRBJ1-5, reads NAGVMQNPRHLVRRRGQEARLRCSPMKGHSHVYWYRQLPEEGLKFMVYLQKENIIDESGMPKERFSAEFPKEGPSILRIQQVVRGDSAAYFCASSPSSGGNQPQHFGDGTRLSIL.

This clonotype was picked up many times. The rearrangement uses TRBV29-1 and TRBJ2-7; TRBD2 might be the D (5 bases). This CDR3 spans 15 amino acids. V was clipped by 4 bases and J by 3 bases, with 19 bases between them. The germline CDR1 and CDR2 sequences are SQVTM and ANQGSEA. CDR3 bases: TGCAGCGTTGCCACCCTACTAGACTTAGGCTACGAGCAGTACTTC. This gives the protein CSVATLLDLGYEQYF.

This clonotype was detected once. A much larger clone lies a single base off, so this may be a read error. The chain carries TRBV2 and TRBJ2-5, with a weak D call TRBD2 (6 bases). The CDR3 is 17 amino acids. Germline V gene data show CDR1 as SNHLY and CDR2 as FYNNEI. CDR3 nucleotide sequence: TGTGCCAGCACCGCGGGCGGCGGGATCCCGTACCAAGAGACCCGGTACTTC. The encoded protein is CASTAGGGIPYQETRYF.

Ten or more counts support this clonotype. The V gene is TRBV14, the J gene TRBJ2-3; tentatively, D is TRBD1 or TRBD2 (5 bases each). With 1 base removed from V and 1 base from J, the gap between germline ends came to 9 bases. Germline lookup yields CDR1 SGHDN and CDR2 FVKESK. The CDR3 is 15 amino acids. CDR3 sequence: CASSQVVGGTDTQYF. CDR3 coding DNA: TGTGCCAGCAGCCAAGTTGTGGGGGGCACAGATACGCAGTATTTT. Full variable domain (remainder filled in from reference TRBV14 and TRBJ2-3): EAGVTQFPSHSVIEKGQTVTLRCDPISGHDNLYWYRRVMGKEIKFLLHFVKESKQDESGMPNNRFLAERTGGTYSTLKVQPAELEDSGVYFCASSQVVGGTDTQYFGPGTRLTVL.

The chain is built from TRBV7-9 and TRBJ2-1; TRBD1 matches 7 bases. V trimming: 5 bases; J trimming: 1 base; junction bases outside the gene matches: 5. This CDR3 contains 15 residues. Looked up from germline, CDR1 is SEHNR and CDR2 is FQNEAQ (reference sequence). The CDR3 DNA reads as TGTGCCAGCAGCCGAGGGGGCAATTCCTACAATGAGCAGTTCTTC. Its protein is CASSRGGNSYNEQFF.